This T cell receptor beta chain was sequenced during a study of regulatory T cells in long-lasting Graves disease. For the study at large: Disease was considered persistent Graves' disease after over 5 years of antithyroid drugs (with positive TSH receptor antibodies). General observations from the study: The persistent group shared 2,741 public clonotypes, more than the 850 to 1,000 shared by new patients. Newly diagnosed disease favored TRBV20-1 and TRBJ2-1 over persistent disease.

Sample time point: persistent/refractory GD, antithyroid drugs over 5 years with positive TRAb. From RNA extracted from PBMCs, the TCR library was made. Trimming shortened V by 8 bases and J by 2 bases, and 12 bases separated the two germline ends. Per the germline V gene, CDR1 is MNHNS and CDR2 is SASEGT. The CDR3 covers 14 residues. The TCR beta library used iRepertoire HTBI primers with Arm-PCR amplification of CDR3. TCRdb itself ran the multiplex PCR reads through MiXCR, one entry per CDR3 protein. Altogether 310,000 or so distinct CDR3 sequences are present, around 21% being singletons, with the ten largest covering 56%. This clonotype was detected ten times or more. Antigen unknown.

Specimen: peripheral blood mononuclear cells (PBMCs), collected when the disease was refractory, from a patient treated with antithyroid drugs. The chain carries TRBV6-1 and TRBJ2-2; no clear D. The sequence was collected from a female donor with Graves disease. The CDR3 DNA sequence: TGTGCCAGCGATCGCGGAGTTAACACCGGGGAGCTGTTTTTT. Translating gives CASDRGVNTGELFF.